The present T cell receptor beta chain was sequenced within a study of long-term antiretroviral therapy in people with HIV. Whole-study results and caveats: Following ART, diversity rose but still fell short of transplant donor controls. Repertoires from HIV showed CDR3 length ranges narrower than those of controls.

A note on this clone: The target antigen is unknown. The sample has other DNA sequences that encode this CDR3 too.

This CDR3 has 15 residues. Germline loops: CDR1 SGDLS, CDR2 YYNGEE. With 6 bases clipped from V and 7 bases from J, the junction kept 10 bases outside the gene matches. A v3.0 immunoSEQ assay was performed at survey level. In sequencing, about 40,000-50,000 T-cell genomes per sample were targeted. Measured with immunoSEQ multiplex PCR; TCRdb has only the in-frame clones, and not every one. In the table there are some 29,000 clones, about 77% of which are singletons. Treatment of all HIV participants took place in the United States. The clonotype originates from a man between 18 and 35 years old with HIV. The sequencing used unsorted PBMCs, collected 1.5 years before starting antiretroviral therapy. This chain links TRBV9 with TRBJ2-7; 13 nucleotides agree with TRBD2. Written as DNA, the CDR3 is TGTGCCAGCACCGCCGGACTAGCGGGAGCTGGGGAGCAGTACTTC. Its translation is CASTAGLAGAGEQYF.